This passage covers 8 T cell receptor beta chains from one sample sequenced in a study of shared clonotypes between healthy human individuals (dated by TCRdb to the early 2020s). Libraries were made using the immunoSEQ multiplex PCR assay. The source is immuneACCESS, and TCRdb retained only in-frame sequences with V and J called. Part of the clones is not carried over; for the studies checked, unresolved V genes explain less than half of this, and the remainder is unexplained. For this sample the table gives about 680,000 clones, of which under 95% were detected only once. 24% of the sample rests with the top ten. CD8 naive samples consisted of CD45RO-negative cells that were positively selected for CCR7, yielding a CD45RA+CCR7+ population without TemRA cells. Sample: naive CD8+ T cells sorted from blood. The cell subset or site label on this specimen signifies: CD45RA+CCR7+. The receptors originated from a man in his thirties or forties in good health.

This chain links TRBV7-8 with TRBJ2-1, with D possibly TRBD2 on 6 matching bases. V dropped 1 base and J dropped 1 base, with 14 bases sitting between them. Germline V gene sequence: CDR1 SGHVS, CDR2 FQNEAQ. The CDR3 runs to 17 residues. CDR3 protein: CASSLGGTGISYNEQFF. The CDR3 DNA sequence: TGTGCCAGCAGCTTAGGGGGGACTGGGATATCCTACAATGAGCAGTTCTTC.

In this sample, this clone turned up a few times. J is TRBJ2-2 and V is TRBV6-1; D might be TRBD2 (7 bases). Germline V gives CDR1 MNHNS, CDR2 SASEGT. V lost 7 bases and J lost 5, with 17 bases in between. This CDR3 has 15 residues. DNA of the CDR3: TGTGCCAGCACCCGGGGAGGGGGACGAACCGGGGAGCTGTTTTTT. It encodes CASTRGGGRTGELFF.

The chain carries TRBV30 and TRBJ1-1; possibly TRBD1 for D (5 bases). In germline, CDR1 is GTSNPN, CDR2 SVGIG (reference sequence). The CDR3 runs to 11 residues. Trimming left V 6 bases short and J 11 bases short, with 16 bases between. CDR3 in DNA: TGTGCCTGCGTAAAAGGGGCTGGGGCTTTCTTT. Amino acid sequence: CACVKGAGAFF.

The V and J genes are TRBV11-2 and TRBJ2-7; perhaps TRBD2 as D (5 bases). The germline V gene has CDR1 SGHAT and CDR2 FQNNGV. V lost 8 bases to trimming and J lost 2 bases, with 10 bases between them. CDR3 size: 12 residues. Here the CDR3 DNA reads TGTGCCAGCTTAGCGCCGACCTACGAGCAGTACTTC. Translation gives CASLAPTYEQYF.

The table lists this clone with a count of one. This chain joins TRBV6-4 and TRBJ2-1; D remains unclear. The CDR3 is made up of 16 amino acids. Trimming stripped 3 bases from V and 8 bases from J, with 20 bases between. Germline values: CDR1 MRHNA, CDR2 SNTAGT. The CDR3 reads CASSDFPTGTKHEQFF. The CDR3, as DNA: TGTGCCAGCAGTGATTTCCCTACTGGAACTAAGCATGAGCAGTTCTTC.

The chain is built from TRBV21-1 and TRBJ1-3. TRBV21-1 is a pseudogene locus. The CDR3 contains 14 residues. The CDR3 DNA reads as TGTGCCAGCAGCGCCCGAGTCTCTGGAAACACCATATATTTT. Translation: CASSARVSGNTIYF.

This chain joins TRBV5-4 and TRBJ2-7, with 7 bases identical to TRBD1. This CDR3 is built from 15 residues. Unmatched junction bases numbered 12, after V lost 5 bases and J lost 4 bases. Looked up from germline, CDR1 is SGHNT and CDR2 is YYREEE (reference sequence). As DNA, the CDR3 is TGTGCCAGCAGTTCTACCGGGACAGAGGATTACGAGCAGTACTTC. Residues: CASSSTGTEDYEQYF.

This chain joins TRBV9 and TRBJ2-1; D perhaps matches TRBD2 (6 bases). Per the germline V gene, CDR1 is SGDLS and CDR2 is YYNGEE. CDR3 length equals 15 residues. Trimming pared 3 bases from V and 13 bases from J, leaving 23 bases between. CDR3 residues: CASSGFRDLRRGQFF. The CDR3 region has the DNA TGTGCCAGCAGCGGCTTCCGGGACCTTAGGAGGGGTCAGTTCTTC.